These T cell receptor beta chains were read from a single sample in a study of T cell repertoires in cytomegalovirus infection. MiXCR, run by TCRdb on the reads, gives a single entry per CDR3 protein. The sample carries nearly 550,000 distinct CDR3 sequences, 16% recorded once. The sample was CD8+ T cells from PBMCs. The receptors originated from a human donor in good health (CMV status not recorded). Some clones in this sample may be carry-over from other donors' samples. Each CDR3 is given with its conserved first and last residue. The D gene is left open where the match is weak. Size values are once, few and many counts, or a class for expanded clones, and some rows have none.

d_gene	v_gene	j_gene	abundance	CDR3aa	CDR3nt
TRBD2	TRBV11-2	TRBJ2-5	many	CASSPFLAGGKGAQYF	TGTGCCAGCAGCCCCTTTTTAGCGGGGGGCAAGGGCGCCCAGTACTTC
.	TRBV28	TRBJ1-6	.	CASSSPGTGRNSPLHF	TGTGCCAGCAGTTCGCCCGGAACAGGGCGAAATTCACCCCTCCACTTT
TRBD1	TRBV3-1	TRBJ1-1	once	CASSPVTGITEAFF	TGTGCCAGCAGCCCGGTGACAGGGATCACTGAAGCTTTCTTT
.	TRBV6-2/TRBV6-3	TRBJ2-1	many	CASSRFHQGYEQFF	TGTGCCAGCAGTCGATTCCATCAGGGATATGAGCAGTTCTTC
TRBD2	TRBV27	TRBJ2-1	few	CASSLGLAVLNEQFF	TGTGCCAGCAGTCTGGGACTAGCGGTCTTAAATGAGCAGTTCTTC
TRBD2	TRBV7-9	TRBJ2-1	.	CASSSDSGGAYNEQFF	TGTGCCAGCAGCTCCGATAGCGGGGGGGCCTACAATGAGCAGTTCTTC
.	TRBV6-1	TRBJ1-5	many	CASSEGFGFQPQHF	TGTGCCAGCAGTGAAGGTTTTGGGTTCCAGCCCCAGCATTTT
.	TRBV12-3/TRBV12-4	TRBJ1-5	few	CASRLGQTSNQPQHF	TGTGCCAGCAGACTTGGACAGACTAGCAATCAGCCCCAGCATTTT
TRBD1	TRBV10-3	TRBJ2-2	many	CAIADRGFANTGELFF	TGTGCCATCGCGGACAGGGGGTTCGCGAACACCGGGGAGCTGTTTTTT
.	TRBV12-3/TRBV12-4	TRBJ1-1	.	CATNYRDEAFF	TGTGCCACCAATTACAGGGATGAAGCTTTCTTT
TRBD2	TRBV6-5	TRBJ2-7	.	CASSYAGTSGTTYEQYF	TGTGCCAGCAGTTACGCAGGGACTAGCGGGACCACCTACGAGCAGTACTTC
TRBD1	TRBV7-9	TRBJ2-2	many	CASSLSPGQGNTGELFF	TGTGCCAGCAGCTTATCTCCTGGACAGGGGAACACCGGGGAGCTGTTTTTT
TRBD1	TRBV9	TRBJ2-5	.	CASSAGWTGAETQYF	TGTGCCAGCAGCGCAGGTTGGACAGGGGCAGAGACCCAGTACTTC
TRBD2	TRBV5-1	TRBJ2-3	many	CASRSLAGYNTDTQYF	TGCGCCAGCAGATCGCTAGCGGGGTATAACACAGATACGCAGTATTTT
.	TRBV7-2	TRBJ2-3	many	CASSSSLGVAATDTQYF	TGTGCCAGCAGCTCGTCCTTGGGGGTAGCGGCCACAGATACGCAGTATTTT
TRBD1	TRBV11-2	TRBJ1-5	many	CASSLGGQGGLRW	TGTGCCAGCAGCTTAGGAGGCCAGGGGGGCCTTCGGTGG
TRBD1	TRBV4-1	TRBJ1-2	.	CASSRGQGSSYGYTF	TGCGCCAGCAGCCGGGGACAGGGGTCGAGCTATGGCTACACCTTC
.	TRBV12-3/TRBV12-4	TRBJ2-1	few	CASSYSHEQFF	TGTGCCAGCAGTTATAGCCATGAGCAGTTCTTC